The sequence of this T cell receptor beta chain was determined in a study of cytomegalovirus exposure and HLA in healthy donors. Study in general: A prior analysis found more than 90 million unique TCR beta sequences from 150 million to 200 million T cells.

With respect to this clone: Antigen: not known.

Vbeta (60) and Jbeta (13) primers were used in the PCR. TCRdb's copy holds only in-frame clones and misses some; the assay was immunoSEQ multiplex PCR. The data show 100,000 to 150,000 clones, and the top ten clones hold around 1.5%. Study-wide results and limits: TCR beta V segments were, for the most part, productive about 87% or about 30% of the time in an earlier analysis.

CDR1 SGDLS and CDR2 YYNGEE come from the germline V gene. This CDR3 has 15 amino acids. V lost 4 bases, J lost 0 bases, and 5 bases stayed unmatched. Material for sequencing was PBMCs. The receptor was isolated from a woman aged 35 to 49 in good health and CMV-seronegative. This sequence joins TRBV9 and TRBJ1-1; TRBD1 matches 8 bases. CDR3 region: CASSLSGQVNTEAFF. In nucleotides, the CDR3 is TGTGCCAGCAGCTTGTCGGGACAGGTGAACACTGAAGCTTTCTTT.